These T cell receptor beta chains were read from a single sample in a study of post-analysis software for immune sequencing data. TCRdb re-derived calls from the PCR reads in MiXCR, one entry per CDR3 protein. The repertoire has fewer than 850,000 distinct CDR3 sequences, just under 30% of them found once; the top ten carry approximately 0.55%. Sequenced sample: blood. The receptors stem from a girl between 5 and 17 years old with multiple sclerosis. Both conserved end residues are part of each CDR3. D genes are given only for firm matches. Expanded clones are given a class, and other clones once, few, many or no size at all.

CSASLAGVLGTDTQYF	TGCAGTGCTAGTCTAGCGGGAGTACTTGGCACAGATACGCAGTATTTT	TRBD2	16	few	TRBV20-1	TRBJ2-3
CSAPEGLAGEETQYF	TGCAGCGCCCCGGAGGGACTAGCGGGAGAGGAGACCCAGTACTTC	TRBD2	15	few	TRBV29-1	TRBJ2-5
CASSYGLAAPYNEQFF	TGTGCCAGCAGTTACGGACTAGCGGCTCCCTACAATGAGCAGTTCTTC	TRBD2	16	few	TRBV6-5	TRBJ2-1
CATSPGAGATYEQYF	TGTGCCACCAGCCCGGGTGCAGGGGCCACCTACGAGCAGTACTTC	NA	15	NA	TRBV7-9	TRBJ2-7
CASSFSSGGEEKLFF	TGTGCCAGCAGCTTTTCAAGTGGGGGTGAGGAAAAACTGTTTTTT	NA	15	few	TRBV6-5	TRBJ1-4
CASSRGQGRTEAFF	TGTGCCAGCAGTCGGGGACAGGGGAGGACTGAAGCTTTCTTT	TRBD1	14	NA	TRBV12-3/TRBV12-4	TRBJ1-1
CSATGPGNEQFF	TGCAGTGCTACAGGACCAGGGAATGAGCAGTTCTTC	NA	12	many	TRBV20-1	TRBJ2-1
CSARDPMPEGHEQYF	TGCAGTGCTAGAGATCCAATGCCCGAAGGCCACGAGCAGTACTTC	NA	15	few	TRBV20-1	TRBJ2-7
CATRRVQETQYF	TGTGCCACCCGGAGGGTCCAAGAGACCCAGTACTTC	NA	12	few	TRBV6-6	TRBJ2-5
CASSSPSGGPTDTQYF	TGTGCCAGCAGCTCTCCTAGCGGGGGACCCACAGATACGCAGTATTTT	TRBD2	16	NA	TRBV7-3	TRBJ2-3
CASSLLVGSYYGYTF	TGTGCCAGCAGCCTTCTCGTTGGCAGCTACTATGGCTACACCTTC	NA	15	NA	TRBV5-6	TRBJ1-2
CASSQDGTGSGTGTQYF	TGCGCCAGCAGCCAAGATGGGACAGGGTCTGGCACAGGTACGCAGTATTTT	TRBD1	17	NA	TRBV4-1	TRBJ2-3
CSGTGNLNTEAFF	TGCAGCGGGACAGGCAACCTGAACACTGAAGCTTTCTTT	TRBD1	13	NA	TRBV29-1	TRBJ1-1
CASTEWGGAHYEQYF	TGTGCCAGCACCGAATGGGGAGGGGCCCACTACGAGCAGTACTTC	TRBD2	15	NA	TRBV6-5	TRBJ2-7
CASSYLGGEGQPQHF	TGTGCCAGCAGTTACCTCGGTGGGGAGGGTCAGCCCCAGCATTTT	NA	15	NA	TRBV6-5	TRBJ1-5
CSASTGGYNEQFF	TGCAGTGCGTCGACAGGGGGTTACAATGAGCAGTTCTTC	TRBD1	13	NA	TRBV20-1	TRBJ2-1
CASSLMAGSVSYEQYF	TGTGCCAGCAGTTTAATGGCCGGTTCGGTTTCCTACGAGCAGTACTTC	NA	16	NA	TRBV27	TRBJ2-7